The 5 T cell receptor beta chains listed next were all sequenced from one sample in a study of response to subunit inactivated influenza vaccine. MiXCR, run by TCRdb on the RT-PCR reads, gives a single entry per CDR3 protein. The table has hundreds of thousands of distinct CDR3 sequences, 14% seen once; the top ten hold 6.5% to 8%. The sample was PBMCs from blood, taken 14 to 15 days before vaccination. These receptor sequences come from a man aged 50 to 59 who received an inactivated influenza vaccine.

This rearrangement joins TRBV7-9 to TRBJ2-7; D not resolved. Germline values: CDR1 SEHNR, CDR2 FQNEAQ (reference sequence). The ends were cut back, 2 bases at V and 1 base at J, with 15 bases in the middle. The CDR3 is 16 amino acids. CDR3 region: CASSLYSIVRSYEQYF. Here the CDR3 DNA reads TGTGCCAGCAGCTTATATTCGATTGTCAGATCCTACGAGCAGTACTTC. Drawing the rest from reference TRBV7-9 and TRBJ2-7, the complete variable domain is DTGVSQNPRHKITKRGQNVTFRCDPISEHNRLYWYRQTLGQGPEFLTYFQNEAQLEKSRLLSDRFSAERPKGSFSTLEIQRTEQGDSAMYLCASSLYSIVRSYEQYFGPGTRLTVT.

The V and J genes are TRBV30 and TRBJ1-5; no reliable D call. The CDR3 extends over 13 amino acids. Germline CDR1 reads GTSNPN; CDR2 reads SVGIG (reference sequence). V was shortened by 0 bases and J by 1 base, with 4 bases between the two germline ends. The CDR3 DNA is TGTGCCTGGAGTGTTCGGAGCAATCAGCCCCAGCATTTT. Translating it yields CAWSVRSNQPQHF.

This clonotype has a handful of counts. The rearrangement uses TRBV20-1 and TRBJ2-3; D not resolved. The CDR3 extends over 12 amino acids. V was clipped by 7 bases and J by 0 bases, with 8 bases between them. Per the germline V gene, CDR1 is DFQATT and CDR2 is SNEGSKA (reference sequence). The CDR3 sequence is CSVPGSTDTQYF. CDR3 DNA sequence: TGCAGTGTGCCAGGTAGCACAGATACGCAGTATTTT.

The chain is built from TRBV11-2 and TRBJ2-1; TRBD2 might be the D (6 bases). CDR3 length: 17 amino acids. V dropped 6 bases and J dropped 0 bases, with 18 bases sitting between them. Looked up from germline, CDR1 is SGHAT and CDR2 is FQNNGV. The CDR3 protein is CASRPHSGWSSYNEQFF. Here the CDR3 DNA reads TGTGCCAGCAGACCTCATAGCGGTTGGAGCTCCTACAATGAGCAGTTCTTC.

In this sample, this clonotype turned up a few times. The chain links TRBV12-3 or TRBV12-4 to TRBJ2-1; perhaps TRBD2 as D (6 bases). Trimming cost V 6 bases and J 7 bases, with 16 bases left between them. The CDR3 covers 14 residues. The CDR3 sequence is CASRTAGGGNEQFF. For the CDR3, the DNA is TGTGCCAGCAGGACCGCCGGGGGTGGGAATGAGCAGTTCTTC.